This T cell receptor beta chain emerged from a study of cytomegalovirus exposure and HLA in healthy donors. Study results and caveats: Relative to the approximately 670-donor mean, N-insertions were reportedly fewer in an Asian-associated ancestry cluster in a later analysis. Across HLA loci, a later analysis found differing TCR association rates, with DRB1 most and HLA-C fewest. Most TCR beta V segments were productive about 87% or about 30% of the time in an earlier analysis.

Donors showed nominal health when sampled, although they likely had unrecorded immune exposures. This clone was detected only once. The antigen remains unidentified. The CDR3 loop spans 15 amino acids. With 2 bases clipped from V and 4 bases from J, the junction kept 7 bases outside the gene matches. CDR1 WNHNN and CDR2 SYGVQD come from the germline V gene (reference sequence). The PCR was carried out with 60 Vbeta primers and 13 Jbeta primers. TCRdb keeps only in-frame clones here, not all; method: immunoSEQ multiplex PCR. Here the sample spans about 120,000 clones, 65% to 90% being singletons. The rearrangement joins TRBV10-1 to TRBJ1-1, with TRBD1 matching over 7 bases. This receptor was obtained from a woman aged 30 to 39 in good health and CMV-seronegative. What was sequenced was PBMCs. CDR3 amino acids: CASSEKTGMTTEAFF. The CDR3 DNA sequence: TGCGCCAGCAGTGAGAAGACAGGGATGACCACTGAAGCTTTCTTT.